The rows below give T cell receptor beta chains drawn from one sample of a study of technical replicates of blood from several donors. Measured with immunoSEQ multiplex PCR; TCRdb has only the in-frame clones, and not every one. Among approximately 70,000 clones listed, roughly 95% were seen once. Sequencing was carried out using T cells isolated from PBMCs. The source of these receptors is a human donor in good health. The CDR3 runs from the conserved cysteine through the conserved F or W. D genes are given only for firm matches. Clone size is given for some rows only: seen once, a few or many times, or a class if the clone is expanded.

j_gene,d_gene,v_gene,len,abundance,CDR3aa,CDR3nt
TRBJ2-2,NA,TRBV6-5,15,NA,CASSYEGIMAGELFF,TGTGCCAGCAGTTACGAGGGAATAATGGCCGGGGAGCTGTTTTTT
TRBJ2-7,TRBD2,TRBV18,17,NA,CASSPQSLAGGRGEQYF,TGTGCCAGCTCACCACAATCTCTAGCGGGAGGACGGGGCGAGCAGTACTTC
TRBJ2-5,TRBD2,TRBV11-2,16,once,CASSYLAGGDQETQYF,TGTGCCAGCAGCTATCTAGCGGGAGGCGACCAAGAGACCCAGTACTTC
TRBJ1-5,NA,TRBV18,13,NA,CASSGGEDQPQHF,TGTGCCAGCTCGGGGGGGGAGGATCAGCCCCAGCATTTT
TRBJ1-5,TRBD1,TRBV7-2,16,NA,CASSLGRTGYNQPQHF,TGTGCCAGCAGCTTAGGCCGGACAGGATACAATCAGCCCCAGCATTTT
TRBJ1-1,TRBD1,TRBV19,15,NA,CASSRDRGMNTEAFF,TGTGCCAGTAGCCGAGACAGGGGCATGAACACTGAAGCTTTCTTT
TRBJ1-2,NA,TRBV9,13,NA,CASSVGGGYGYTF,TGTGCCAGCAGCGTGGGGGGAGGGTATGGCTACACCTTC
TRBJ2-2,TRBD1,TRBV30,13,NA,CAWRTGYTGELFF,TGTGCCTGGAGGACAGGGTACACCGGGGAGCTGTTTTTT
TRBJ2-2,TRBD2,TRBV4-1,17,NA,CASSPRLAGGVTGELFF,TGCGCCAGCAGCCCCAGGCTGGCGGGAGGGGTCACCGGGGAGCTGTTTTTT
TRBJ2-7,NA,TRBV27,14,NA,CASKGMTPAYEQYF,TGTGCCAGCAAGGGGATGACTCCCGCCTACGAGCAGTACTTC
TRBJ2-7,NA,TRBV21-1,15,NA,CASSKDLSEDYEQYF,TGTGCCAGCAGCAAAGATTTGTCCGAGGACTACGAGCAGTACTTC
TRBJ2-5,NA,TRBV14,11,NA,CASSQGLSQYF,TGTGCCAGCAGCCAGGGCTTGTCCCAGTACTTC
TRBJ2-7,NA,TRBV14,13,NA,CASSLLRTAEQYF,TGTGCCAGCAGCCTTTTAAGAACAGCCGAGCAGTACTTC
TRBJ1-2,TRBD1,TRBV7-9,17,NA,CASSLGDRVKDTYGYTF,TGTGCCAGCAGCTTGGGGGACAGGGTAAAAGATACCTATGGCTACACCTTC
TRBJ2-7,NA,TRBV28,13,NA,CASISGPLYEQYF,TGTGCCAGCATCTCGGGTCCCTTGTACGAGCAGTACTTC
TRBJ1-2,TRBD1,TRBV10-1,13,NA,CARRNRGLRGYTF,TGCGCCAGGAGAAACAGGGGGCTAAGAGGCTACACCTTC
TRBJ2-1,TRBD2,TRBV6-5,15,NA,CASSLTSGGYNEQFF,TGTGCCAGCAGCCTGACTAGCGGGGGCTACAATGAGCAGTTCTTC
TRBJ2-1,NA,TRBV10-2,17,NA,CASSGLGRFSSYNEQFF,TGCGCCAGCAGTGGGTTAGGGAGGTTTAGCTCCTACAATGAGCAGTTCTTC
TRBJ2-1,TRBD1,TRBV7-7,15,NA,CASSLGQGAYNEQFF,TGTGCCAGCAGCCTCGGACAGGGGGCCTACAATGAGCAGTTCTTC
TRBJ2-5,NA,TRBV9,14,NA,CASSTPGVQETQYF,TGTGCCAGCAGCACCCCCGGGGTACAAGAGACCCAGTACTTC
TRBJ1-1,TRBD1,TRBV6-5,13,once,CASSYRDRAEAFF,TGTGCCAGCAGTTATCGGGACAGGGCTGAAGCTTTCTTT
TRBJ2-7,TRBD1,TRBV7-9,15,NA,CASSLTGLASYEQYF,TGTGCCAGCAGCCTGACAGGGTTAGCCTCCTACGAGCAGTACTTC
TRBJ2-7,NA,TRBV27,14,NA,CASSLSKSSYEQYF,TGTGCCAGCAGTTTATCAAAGAGCTCCTACGAGCAGTACTTC
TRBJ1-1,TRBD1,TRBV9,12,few,CASSARQGRAFF,TGTGCCAGCAGCGCGCGACAGGGGCGAGCTTTCTTT
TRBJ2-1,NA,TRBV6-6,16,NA,CASSYSSGLSYNEQFF,TGTGCCAGCAGTTACTCGAGCGGCCTTTCCTACAATGAGCAGTTCTTC
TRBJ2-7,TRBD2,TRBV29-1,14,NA,CSVDSATSGGEQYF,TGCAGCGTTGACAGTGCCACTAGCGGGGGGGAGCAGTACTTC
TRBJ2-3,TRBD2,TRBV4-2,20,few,CASSQDPRLAGFSSTDTQYF,TGTGCCAGCAGCCAAGATCCTAGACTAGCGGGATTCTCTAGCACAGATACGCAGTATTTT
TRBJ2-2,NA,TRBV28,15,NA,CASSFMGSGDGELFF,TGTGCCAGCAGTTTTATGGGCTCGGGGGACGGGGAGCTGTTTTTT
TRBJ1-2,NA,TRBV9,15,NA,CASSVRTDASYGYTF,TGTGCCAGCAGCGTGAGGACTGATGCTTCATATGGCTACACCTTC
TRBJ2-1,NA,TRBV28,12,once,CASSSRGSEQFF,TGTGCCAGCAGTTCTAGAGGGTCTGAGCAGTTCTTC
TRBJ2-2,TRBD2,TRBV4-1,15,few,CASSQGLAGTGELFF,TGCGCCAGCAGCCAAGGACTAGCGGGGACCGGGGAGCTGTTTTTT
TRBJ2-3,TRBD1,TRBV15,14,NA,CATSRGQGGDTQYF,TGTGCCACCAGCCGCGGACAGGGGGGAGATACGCAGTATTTT
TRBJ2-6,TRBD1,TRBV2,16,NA,CASSRGWGQRANVLTF,TGTGCCAGCTCTCGAGGGTGGGGACAGAGGGCCAACGTCCTGACTTTC
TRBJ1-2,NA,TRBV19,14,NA,CASSIGGANYGYTF,TGTGCCAGTAGTATTGGAGGGGCTAACTATGGCTACACCTTC
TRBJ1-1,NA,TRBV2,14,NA,CATREGHMNTEAFF,TGTGCCACCCGGGAGGGACACATGAACACTGAAGCTTTCTTT
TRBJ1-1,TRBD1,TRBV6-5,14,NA,CASSYSDRATEAFF,TGTGCCAGCAGTTACTCGGACAGGGCCACTGAAGCTTTCTTT
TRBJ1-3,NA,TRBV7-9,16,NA,CASSLVGLSSGNTIYF,TGTGCCAGCAGCTTAGTTGGACTCAGCTCTGGAAACACCATATATTTT
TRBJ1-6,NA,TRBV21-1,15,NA,CASRTPVLYNSPLHF,TGTGCCAGCCGAACCCCAGTTCTTTATAATTCACCCCTCCACTTT
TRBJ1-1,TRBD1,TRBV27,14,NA,CASSMTGRNTEAFF,TGTGCCAGCAGTATGACAGGGAGGAACACTGAAGCTTTCTTT
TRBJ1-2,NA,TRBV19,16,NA,CAILTAPGPPGGGYTF,TGTGCCATCCTAACTGCACCGGGACCGCCGGGGGGTGGCTACACCTTC
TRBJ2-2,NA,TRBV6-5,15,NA,CASSYRGWGSGELFF,TGTGCCAGCAGTTATCGGGGATGGGGTTCCGGGGAGCTGTTTTTT
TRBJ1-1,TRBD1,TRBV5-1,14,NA,CASSMNRGGTEAFF,TGCGCCAGCAGTATGAACAGGGGAGGCACTGAAGCTTTCTTT
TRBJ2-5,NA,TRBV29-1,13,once,CSVDKGLGETQYF,TGCAGCGTTGATAAGGGGCTAGGAGAGACCCAGTACTTC
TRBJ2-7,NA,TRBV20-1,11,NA,CSAREQYKQYF,TGCAGTGCTAGAGAGCAGTACAAGCAGTACTTC
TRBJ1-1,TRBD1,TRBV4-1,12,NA,CASTTGGTEAFF,TGCGCCAGCACCACAGGGGGGACTGAAGCTTTCTTT
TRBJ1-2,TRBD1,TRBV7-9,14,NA,CASSSDRASYGYTF,TGTGCCAGCAGCTCCGACAGGGCTTCCTATGGCTACACCTTC
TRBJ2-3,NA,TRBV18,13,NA,CASSPPTTDTQYF,TGTGCCAGCTCACCTCCTACCACAGATACGCAGTATTTT
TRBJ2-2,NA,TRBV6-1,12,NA,CASPASTGELFF,TGTGCCAGCCCGGCTAGCACCGGGGAGCTGTTTTTT
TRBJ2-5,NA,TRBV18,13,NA,CASSPPSGETQYF,TGTGCCAGCTCACCACCTAGCGGAGAGACCCAGTACTTC
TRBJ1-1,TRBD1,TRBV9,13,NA,CASSRIQGAEAFF,TGTGCCAGCAGCCGAATTCAGGGGGCTGAAGCTTTCTTT
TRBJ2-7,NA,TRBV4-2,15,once,CASSQDWGGHYEQYF,TGTGCCAGCAGCCAAGATTGGGGGGGGCATTACGAGCAGTACTTC
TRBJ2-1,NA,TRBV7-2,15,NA,CASGGGTGVYNEQFF,TGTGCCAGCGGGGGGGGGACAGGAGTCTACAATGAGCAGTTCTTC
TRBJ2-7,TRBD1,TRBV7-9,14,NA,CASTGTGGLYEQYF,TGTGCCAGCACCGGGACAGGGGGCCTCTACGAGCAGTACTTC
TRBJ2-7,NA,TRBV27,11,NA,CASGPVYEQYF,TGTGCCAGCGGGCCAGTCTACGAGCAGTACTTC